The sequence of this TCR beta chain was determined in a study of STAT5B mutations in CD4+ large granular lymphocyte leukemia. General study results and limits: Data were not HLA-matched across samples.

Sequencing was at survey level. Sequencing was performed with immunoSEQ multiplex PCR; in TCRdb, only in-frame clones are kept and a portion is missing. This sample carries tens of thousands of clones, around 86% of them seen once, and the ten largest clones take less than 0.35%. To note about this clone: No antigen is known for it.

V lost 1 base and J lost 6, with 16 bases in between. The CDR3 runs 15 residues. Germline V gene sequence: CDR1 SGHRS, CDR2 YFSETQ. The sample was CD4+ T cells from blood buffy coats. V and J are TRBV5-1 and TRBJ1-2; D is unresolved. This receptor was obtained from a human donor in good health. The CDR3 loop is CASSLLPGVYNGYTF. CDR3 DNA: TGCGCCAGCAGCTTGTTGCCGGGCGTCTACAATGGCTACACCTTC.